This T cell receptor beta chain was identified in a study of blood T cell repertoires in COVID-19. Germline V gene data show CDR1 as ENHRY and CDR2 as SYGVKD. This CDR3 region has 13 residues. V dropped 5 bases and J dropped 8 bases, with 15 bases sitting between them. Original processing notes: Reference gene primer amplification gave nucleated cell count estimates. Clones were read by immunoSEQ multiplex PCR, and TCRdb kept only the in-frame ones, dropping some. D and trimming come from the DNA, and the V and J calls and clone size come from that table. The table records fewer than 200,000 clones, roughly 80% of them present only once.

Sequenced sample: peripheral blood. The origin of this receptor is a woman between 70 and 85 years old with acute or convalescent COVID-19. V usage is TRBV10-3 and J usage is TRBJ1-2, with D maybe TRBD1 (6 bases). This chain's CDR3 is CAISSEPQGGYTF. The CDR3 DNA reads TGTGCCATCAGTTCCGAACCCCAGGGGGGCTACACCTTC.